Listed here are 18 T cell receptor beta chains from one sample, sequenced in a study of beta chain features in type 1 diabetes. Sequencing targeted expressed TCRB transcripts, as all isolated RNA had been reverse transcribed. The data were produced by immunoSEQ multiplex PCR, yet TCRdb's version contains in-frame clones alone and is incomplete. The table records 150,000 to 170,000 clones, approximately 10% of them present only once. Study-level findings and limits: In all four CD4+ subsets, TCRB CDR3 length was significantly, moderately reduced in type 1 diabetes.

No antigen has been assigned to these receptors. Sample: central memory CD4+ T cells from blood. The receptors originated from a man aged 25-45 years with type 1 diabetes.

V and J are TRBV6-1 and TRBJ2-7; unclear D gene. Germline assignment: CDR1 MNHNS and CDR2 SASEGT. This CDR3 is 14 amino acids long. V lost 0 bases and J 4 bases, leaving 10 bases between the germline ends. CDR3 nucleotide sequence: TGTGCCAGCAGTGAAGCGAGTCTTCTATACGAGCAGTACTTC. Amino acids: CASSEASLLYEQYF.

This clone showed up just a few times. The CDR3 protein is CASSPGGQGLPDTQYF. In DNA, the CDR3 is TGTGCCAGCAGCCCGGGGGGACAGGGTTTACCAGATACGCAGTATTTT. The genes are TRBV27 and TRBJ2-3, with 9 bases that match TRBD1. V gave up 6 bases and J gave up 4 bases; unmatched junction bases: 11. Germline V gene sequence: CDR1 MNHEY, CDR2 SMNVEV (reference sequence). This CDR3 comprises 16 residues.

This chain uses TRBV28 with TRBJ2-7; TRBD1 matches 7 bases. The CDR3 consists of 15 residues. Trimming took 7 bases from V and 3 from J; bases not matched to a gene: 12. The V gene's germline CDR1 is MDHEN and CDR2 SYDVKM. The CDR3 region is CASTGGTVFRYEQYF. DNA of the CDR3: TGTGCCAGCACGGGTGGGACAGTCTTCCGCTACGAGCAGTACTTC. Variable domain in full (rest from reference TRBV28 and TRBJ2-7): DVKVTQSSRYLVKRTGEKVFLECVQDMDHENMFWYRQDPGLGLRLIYFSYDVKMKEKGDIPEGYSVSREKKERFSLILESASTNQTSMYLCASTGGTVFRYEQYFGPGTRLTVT.

The gene calls are TRBV28 and TRBJ2-6; tentative D call: TRBD2 (5 bases). CDR1 and CDR2 (germline): MDHEN, SYDVKM. The CDR3 is 13 amino acids. V shed 6 bases and J shed 4 bases, with 7 bases lying between them. The CDR3 is CASRPGGANVLTF. The CDR3 DNA reads as TGTGCCAGCAGGCCGGGAGGGGCCAACGTCCTGACTTTC.

In its sample, this clone was seen a few times. The chain has TRBV4-2 and TRBJ1-2, with D uncertain. The CDR3 runs to 14 residues. Per germline, CDR1 LGHNA and CDR2 YNFKEQ. Trimming pared 1 base from V and 2 bases from J, leaving 8 bases between. CDR3 nucleotides: TGTGCCAGCAGCCAAGGAGGGCAAAACTATGGCTACACCTTC. This gives the protein CASSQGGQNYGYTF.

This clone was detected only a few times. The chain uses TRBV4-3 and TRBJ2-7, with unresolved D. V was shortened by 0 bases and J by 0 bases, with 9 bases between the two germline ends. Germline-derived CDR1 and CDR2 are LGHNA and YSLEER. This CDR3 comprises 15 residues. For the CDR3, the DNA is TGCGCCAGCAGCCAAGAACAGTTCCACTCCTACGAGCAGTACTTC. Translating it yields CASSQEQFHSYEQYF.

This clone was recorded a few times. The DNA for the CDR3 is TGTGCCAGCAGCCTCCGGACAGGGGACCCTGAAGCTTTCTTT. Protein: CASSLRTGDPEAFF. The genes are TRBV7-3 and TRBJ1-1, with TRBD1 identical over 9 bases. The CDR3 loop spans 14 amino acids. Germline lookup yields CDR1 SGHTA and CDR2 FQGTGA. V dropped 5 bases and J dropped 6; count of bases not matched to a gene: 7.

This clone was recorded many times. The rearrangement joins TRBV4-1 to TRBJ2-7; TRBD1 matches 7 bases. V was clipped by 0 bases and J by 2 bases; unmatched bases: 7. Germline V gives CDR1 MGHRA, CDR2 YSYEKL. This CDR3 contains 16 residues. In nucleotides, the CDR3 is TGCGCCAGCAGCCAAGATAGGGGACAGTACCCCTACGAGCAGTACTTC. It codes for CASSQDRGQYPYEQYF.

The chain recombines TRBV28 with TRBJ1-1, with D maybe TRBD1 (5 bases). There are 15 residues in the CDR3. Per the germline V gene, CDR1 is MDHEN and CDR2 is SYDVKM. Trimming removed 7 bases at V and 4 bases at J, with 19 bases between. The CDR3, as DNA: TGTGCCAGCACGGCCGCAGGGTACTTGAGCACTGAAGCTTTCTTT. Amino acid sequence: CASTAAGYLSTEAFF.

This clone was detected a few times. The chain links TRBV19 to TRBJ1-2; D possibly corresponds to TRBD1 (6 bases). Germline V lookup: CDR1 LNHDA, CDR2 SQIVND (reference sequence). Trimming removed 4 bases from V and 4 bases from J, with 13 bases in between. The CDR3 length is 14 residues. DNA for the CDR3: TGTGCCAGTAGTAACCAACAGGGTTCCTATGGCTACACCTTC. Amino acid sequence: CASSNQQGSYGYTF.

This clone was detected only a few times. The gene calls are TRBV19 and TRBJ2-7, with TRBD1 identical over 7 bases. The CDR3 is made up of 14 amino acids. Germline V gene data show CDR1 as LNHDA and CDR2 as SQIVND (reference sequence). Losses at the gene ends were 2 bases for V and 5 bases for J; bases not matched to a gene: 6. This CDR3 is CASSIRDSLHEQYF. The CDR3, as DNA: TGTGCCAGTAGTATAAGGGACAGTCTCCACGAGCAGTACTTC.

The chain couples TRBV9 to TRBJ1-5; 9 positions agree with TRBD1. CDR1 and CDR2 from the germline V gene are SGDLS and YYNGEE. The ends lost 3 bases at V and 0 bases at J; junction bases unmatched: 1. The CDR3 has 15 amino acids. CDR3 sequence reads: CASSGTGDSNQPQHF. CDR3 DNA sequence: TGTGCCAGCAGCGGGACAGGGGATAGCAATCAGCCCCAGCATTTT.

V gene TRBV10-3 combines with J gene TRBJ2-5; 7 nucleotides line up with TRBD2. Trimming removed 5 bases from V and 1 base from J; junction bases left unmatched: 10. The CDR3 contains 16 residues. Germline CDR1 is ENHRY and CDR2 is SYGVKD. CDR3 DNA: TGTGCCATCAGTAGCGGGGCCGCGCCGTCCCAAGAGACCCAGTACTTC. As protein: CAISSGAAPSQETQYF.

The chain carries TRBV7-6 and TRBJ1-1; D gene uncertain. The CDR3 length is 13 residues. The germline V gene encodes CDR1 SGHVS and CDR2 FNYEAQ. V was clipped by 1 base and J by 1 base, with 4 bases between them. The CDR3 DNA reads TGTGCCAGCAGCTTAGGGCAGAACACTGAAGCTTTCTTT. The encoded protein is CASSLGQNTEAFF.

The chain employs TRBV7-2 and TRBJ1-1, with D maybe TRBD1 (6 bases). CDR1 is SGHTA, CDR2 FQGNSA, per germline. V dropped 4 bases and J dropped 1 base, with 13 bases sitting between them. The CDR3 loop spans 15 amino acids. The CDR3 loop reads CASSSPRTENTEAFF. CDR3 in DNA: TGTGCCAGCAGCTCCCCAAGGACAGAGAACACTGAAGCTTTCTTT.

This clone was seen a few times. The chain joins TRBV30 to TRBJ2-7, with 9 bases aligning to TRBD1. Trimming cost V 4 bases and J 0 bases; bases outside gene matches: 4. The CDR3 runs to 14 residues. CDR1 is GTSNPN, CDR2 SVGIG, per germline (reference sequence). DNA of the CDR3: TGTGCCTGGACTCGGACAGGGGCCTCCTACGAGCAGTACTTC. Protein sequence: CAWTRTGASYEQYF.

The V and J genes are TRBV28 and TRBJ1-1, with D maybe TRBD1 (5 bases). CDR3 size: 14 residues. V was cut by 6 bases and J by 5 bases, with 16 bases left in between. CDR1 and CDR2 (germline): MDHEN, SYDVKM. For the CDR3, the DNA is TGTGCCAGCAGAACCAGGGAAAGAGGAACTGAAGCTTTCTTT. The encoded protein is CASRTRERGTEAFF.

A few counts support this clone. The chain recombines TRBV10-3 with TRBJ2-1; tentatively, D is TRBD1 (6 bases). CDR3 length: 14 residues. Deletions cut 1 base from V and 7 bases from J, with 11 bases between. Germline lookup yields CDR1 ENHRY and CDR2 SYGVKD. The CDR3 nucleotides read TGTGCCATCAGTGAGTTAGGACAGTCAAATGAGCAGTTCTTC. This gives the protein CAISELGQSNEQFF.